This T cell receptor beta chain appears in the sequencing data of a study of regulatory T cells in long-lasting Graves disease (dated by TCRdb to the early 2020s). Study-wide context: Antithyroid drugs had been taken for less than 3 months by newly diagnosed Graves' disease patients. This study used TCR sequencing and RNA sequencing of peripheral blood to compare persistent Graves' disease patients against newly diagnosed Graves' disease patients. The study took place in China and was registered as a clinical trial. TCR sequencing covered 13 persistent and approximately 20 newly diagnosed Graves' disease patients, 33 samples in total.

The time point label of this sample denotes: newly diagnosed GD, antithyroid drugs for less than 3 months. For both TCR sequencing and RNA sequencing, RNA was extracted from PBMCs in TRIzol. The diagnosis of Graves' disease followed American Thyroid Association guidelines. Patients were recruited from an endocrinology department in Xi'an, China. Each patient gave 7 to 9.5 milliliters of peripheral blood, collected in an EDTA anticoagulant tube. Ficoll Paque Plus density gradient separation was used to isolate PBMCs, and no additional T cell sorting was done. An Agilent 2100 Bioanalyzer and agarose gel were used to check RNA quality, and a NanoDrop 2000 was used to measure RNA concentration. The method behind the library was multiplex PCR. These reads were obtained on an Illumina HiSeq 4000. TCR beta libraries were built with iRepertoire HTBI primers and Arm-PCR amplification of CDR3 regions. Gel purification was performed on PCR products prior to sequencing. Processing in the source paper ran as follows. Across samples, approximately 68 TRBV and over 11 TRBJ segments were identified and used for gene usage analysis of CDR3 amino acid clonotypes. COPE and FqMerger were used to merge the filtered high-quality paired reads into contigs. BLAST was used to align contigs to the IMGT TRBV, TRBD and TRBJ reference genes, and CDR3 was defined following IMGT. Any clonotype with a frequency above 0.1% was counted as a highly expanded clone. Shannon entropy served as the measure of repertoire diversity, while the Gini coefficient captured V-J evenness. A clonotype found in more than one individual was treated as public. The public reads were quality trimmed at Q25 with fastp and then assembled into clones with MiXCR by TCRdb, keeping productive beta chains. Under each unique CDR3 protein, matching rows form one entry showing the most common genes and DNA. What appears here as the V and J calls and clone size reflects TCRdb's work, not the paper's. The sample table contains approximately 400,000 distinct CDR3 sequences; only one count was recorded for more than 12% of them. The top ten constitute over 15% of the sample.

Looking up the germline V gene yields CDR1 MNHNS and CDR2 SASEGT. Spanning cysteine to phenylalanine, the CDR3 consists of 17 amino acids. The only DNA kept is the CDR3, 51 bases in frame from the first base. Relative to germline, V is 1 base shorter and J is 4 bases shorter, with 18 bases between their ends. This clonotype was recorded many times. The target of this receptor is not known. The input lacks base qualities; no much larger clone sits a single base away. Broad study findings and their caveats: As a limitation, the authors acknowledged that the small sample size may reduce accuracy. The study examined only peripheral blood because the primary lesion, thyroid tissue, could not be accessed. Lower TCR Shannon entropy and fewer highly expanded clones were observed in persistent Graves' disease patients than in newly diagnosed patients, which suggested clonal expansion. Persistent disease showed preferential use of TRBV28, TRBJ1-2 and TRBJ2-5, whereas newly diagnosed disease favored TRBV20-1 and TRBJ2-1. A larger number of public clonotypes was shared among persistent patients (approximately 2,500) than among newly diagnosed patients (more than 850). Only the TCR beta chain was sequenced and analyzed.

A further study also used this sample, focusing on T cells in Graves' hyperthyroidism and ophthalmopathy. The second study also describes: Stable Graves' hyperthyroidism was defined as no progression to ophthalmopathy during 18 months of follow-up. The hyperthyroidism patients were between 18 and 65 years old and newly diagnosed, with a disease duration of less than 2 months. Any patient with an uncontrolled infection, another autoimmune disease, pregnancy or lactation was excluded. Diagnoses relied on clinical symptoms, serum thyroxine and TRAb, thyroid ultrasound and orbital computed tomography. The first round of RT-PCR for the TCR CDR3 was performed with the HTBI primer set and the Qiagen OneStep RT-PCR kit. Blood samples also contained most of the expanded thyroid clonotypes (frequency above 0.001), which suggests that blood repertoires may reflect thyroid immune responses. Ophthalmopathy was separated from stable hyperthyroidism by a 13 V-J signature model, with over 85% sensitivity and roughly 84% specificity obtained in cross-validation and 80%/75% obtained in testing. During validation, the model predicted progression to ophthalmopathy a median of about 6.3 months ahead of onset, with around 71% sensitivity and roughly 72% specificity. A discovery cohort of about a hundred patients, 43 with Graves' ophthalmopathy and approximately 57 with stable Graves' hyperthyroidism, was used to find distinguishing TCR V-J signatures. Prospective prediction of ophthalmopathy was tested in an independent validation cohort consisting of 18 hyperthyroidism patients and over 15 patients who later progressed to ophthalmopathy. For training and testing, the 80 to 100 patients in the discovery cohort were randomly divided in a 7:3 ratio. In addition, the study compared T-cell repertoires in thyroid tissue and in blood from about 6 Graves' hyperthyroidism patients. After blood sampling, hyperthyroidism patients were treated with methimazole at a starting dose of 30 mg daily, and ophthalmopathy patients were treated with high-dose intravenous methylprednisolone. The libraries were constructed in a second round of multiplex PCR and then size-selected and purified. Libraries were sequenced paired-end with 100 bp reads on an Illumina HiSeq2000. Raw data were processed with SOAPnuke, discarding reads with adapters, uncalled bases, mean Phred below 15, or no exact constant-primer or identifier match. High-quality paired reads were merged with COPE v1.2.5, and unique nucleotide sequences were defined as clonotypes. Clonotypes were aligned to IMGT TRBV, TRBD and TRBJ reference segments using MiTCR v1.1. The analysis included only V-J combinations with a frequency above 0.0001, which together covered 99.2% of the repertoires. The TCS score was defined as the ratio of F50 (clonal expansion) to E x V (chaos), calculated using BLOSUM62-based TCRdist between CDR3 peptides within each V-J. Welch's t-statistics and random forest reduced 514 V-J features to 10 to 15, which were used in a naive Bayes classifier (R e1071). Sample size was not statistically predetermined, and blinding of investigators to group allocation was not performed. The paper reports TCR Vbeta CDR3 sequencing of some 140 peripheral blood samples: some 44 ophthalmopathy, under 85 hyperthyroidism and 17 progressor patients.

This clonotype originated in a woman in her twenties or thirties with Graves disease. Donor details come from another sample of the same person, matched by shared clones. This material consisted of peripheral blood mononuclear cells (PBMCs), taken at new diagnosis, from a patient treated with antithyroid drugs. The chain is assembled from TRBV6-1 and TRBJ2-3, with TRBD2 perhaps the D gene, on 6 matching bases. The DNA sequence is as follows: TGTGCCAGCAGTGAAGGAGGAGGGGCTGGTAGTCCAGATACGCAGTATTTT. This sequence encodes CASSEGGGAGSPDTQYF.